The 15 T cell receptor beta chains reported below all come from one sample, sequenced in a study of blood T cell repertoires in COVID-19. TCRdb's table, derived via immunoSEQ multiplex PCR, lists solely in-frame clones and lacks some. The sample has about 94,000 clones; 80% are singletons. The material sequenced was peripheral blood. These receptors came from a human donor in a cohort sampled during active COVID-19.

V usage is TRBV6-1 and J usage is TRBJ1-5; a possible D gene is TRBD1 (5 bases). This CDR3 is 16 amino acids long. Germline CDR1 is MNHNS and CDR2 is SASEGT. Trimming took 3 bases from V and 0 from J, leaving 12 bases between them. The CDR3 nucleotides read TGTGCCAGCAGTGAGGGCGGGGCCTATAGCAATCAGCCCCAGCATTTT. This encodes CASSEGGAYSNQPQHF.

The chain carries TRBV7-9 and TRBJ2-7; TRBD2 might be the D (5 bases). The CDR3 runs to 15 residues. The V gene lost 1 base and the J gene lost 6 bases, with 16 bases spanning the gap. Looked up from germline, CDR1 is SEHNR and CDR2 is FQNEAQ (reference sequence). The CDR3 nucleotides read TGTGCCAGCAGCTTAGATAGCCAGGACTCCCGCGAGCAGTACTTC. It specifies CASSLDSQDSREQYF.

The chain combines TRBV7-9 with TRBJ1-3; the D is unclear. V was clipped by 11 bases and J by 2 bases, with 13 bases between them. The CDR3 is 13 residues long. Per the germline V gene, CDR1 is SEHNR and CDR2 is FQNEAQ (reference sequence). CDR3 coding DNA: TGTGCCCTAACCATGGGCCCTGGAAACACCATATATTTT. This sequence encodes CALTMGPGNTIYF.

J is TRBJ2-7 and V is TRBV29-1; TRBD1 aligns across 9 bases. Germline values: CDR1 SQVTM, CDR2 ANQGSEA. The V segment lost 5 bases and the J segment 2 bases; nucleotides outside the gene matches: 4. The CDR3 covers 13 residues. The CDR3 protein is CSVRDREPYEQYF. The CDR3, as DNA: TGCAGCGTTCGGGACAGGGAACCCTACGAGCAGTACTTC.

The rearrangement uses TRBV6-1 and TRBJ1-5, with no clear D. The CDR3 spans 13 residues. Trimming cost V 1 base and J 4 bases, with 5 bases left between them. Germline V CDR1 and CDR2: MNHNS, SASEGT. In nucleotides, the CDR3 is TGTGCCAGCAGTGAAGTTTCAAATCAGCCCCAGCATTTT. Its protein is CASSEVSNQPQHF.

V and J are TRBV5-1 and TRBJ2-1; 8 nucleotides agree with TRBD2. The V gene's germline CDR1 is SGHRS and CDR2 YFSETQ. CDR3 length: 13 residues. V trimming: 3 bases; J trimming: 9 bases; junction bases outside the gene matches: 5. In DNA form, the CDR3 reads TGCGCCAGCAGCTCCGGGACTAGTGTTGAGCAGTTCTTC. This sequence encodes CASSSGTSVEQFF.

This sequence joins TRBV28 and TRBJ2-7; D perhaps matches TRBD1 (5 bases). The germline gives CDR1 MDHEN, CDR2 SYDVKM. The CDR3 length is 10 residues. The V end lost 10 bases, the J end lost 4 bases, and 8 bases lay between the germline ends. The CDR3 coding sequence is TGTGCCACTCAGGGTTACGAGCAGTACTTC. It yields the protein CATQGYEQYF.

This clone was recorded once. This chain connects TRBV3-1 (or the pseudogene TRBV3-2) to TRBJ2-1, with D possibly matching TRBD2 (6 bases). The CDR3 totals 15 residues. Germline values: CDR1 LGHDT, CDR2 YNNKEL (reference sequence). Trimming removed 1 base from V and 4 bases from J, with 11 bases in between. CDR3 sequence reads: CASSQGFSGYNEQFF. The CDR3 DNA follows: TGTGCCAGCAGCCAAGGGTTTAGCGGATACAATGAGCAGTTCTTC.

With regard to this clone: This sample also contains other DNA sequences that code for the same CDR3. For the CDR3, the DNA is TGTGCCAGCAGTTTTGGGGGAGGGACTGAAGCTTTCTTT. It codes for CASSFGGGTEAFF. This chain links TRBV12-3 or TRBV12-4 with TRBJ1-1, with D possibly matching TRBD1 (5 bases). Trimming took 3 bases from V and 5 from J, leaving 10 bases between them. This CDR3 region has 13 residues.

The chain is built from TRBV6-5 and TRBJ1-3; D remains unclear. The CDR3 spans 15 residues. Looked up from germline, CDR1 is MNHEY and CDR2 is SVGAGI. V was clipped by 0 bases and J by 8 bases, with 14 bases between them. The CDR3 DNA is TGTGCCAGCAGTTACTCGATTCCACGGGAAGACACCATATATTTT. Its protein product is CASSYSIPREDTIYF.

The CDR3 nucleotides are TGTGCCAGCAGTATTGGCCGGCGAGGGGGATACGAGCAGTACTTC. Its protein is CASSIGRRGGYEQYF. This chain joins TRBV27 and TRBJ2-7, with D possibly being TRBD1 (6 bases). Germline CDR1 MNHEY, CDR2 SMNVEV (reference sequence). The CDR3 has 15 amino acids. V was pared by 5 bases and J by 4 bases, with 18 bases between.

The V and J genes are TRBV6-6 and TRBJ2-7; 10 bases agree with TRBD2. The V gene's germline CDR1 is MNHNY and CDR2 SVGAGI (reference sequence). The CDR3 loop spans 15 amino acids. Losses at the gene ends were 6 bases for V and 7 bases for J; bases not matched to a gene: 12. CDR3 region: CASRSSGRELGEQYF. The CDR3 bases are TGTGCCAGCAGGTCAAGCGGGAGGGAACTGGGAGAGCAGTACTTC.

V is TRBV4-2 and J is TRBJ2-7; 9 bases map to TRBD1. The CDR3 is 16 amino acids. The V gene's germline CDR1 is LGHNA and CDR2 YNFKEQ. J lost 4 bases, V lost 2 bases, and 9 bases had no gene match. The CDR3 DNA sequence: TGTGCCAGCAGCCAAACGGTGGGGACAGGGCCTTACGAGCAGTACTTC. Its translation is CASSQTVGTGPYEQYF.

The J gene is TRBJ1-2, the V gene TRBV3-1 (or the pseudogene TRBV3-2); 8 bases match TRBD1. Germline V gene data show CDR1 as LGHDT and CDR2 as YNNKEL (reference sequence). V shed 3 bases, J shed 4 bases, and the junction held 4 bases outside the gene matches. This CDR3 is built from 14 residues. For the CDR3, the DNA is TGTGCCAGCAGCCACACGGACAGGGCCTATGGCTACACCTTC. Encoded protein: CASSHTDRAYGYTF.

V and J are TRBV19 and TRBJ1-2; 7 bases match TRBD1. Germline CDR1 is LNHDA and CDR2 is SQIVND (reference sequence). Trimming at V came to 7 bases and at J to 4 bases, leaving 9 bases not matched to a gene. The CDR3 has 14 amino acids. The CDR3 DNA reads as TGTGCCAGTACCCCAGGGGGGCCGACCTATGGCTACACCTTC. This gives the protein CASTPGGPTYGYTF.